This paragraph covers one TCR beta chain sequence. In the authors' methods: Cell counts per sample came from amplifying reference gene primers. Some clones are missing from TCRdb's copy, which holds only in-frame ones; the method was immunoSEQ multiplex PCR. The V and J calls and the clone size are those of that table, but D and trimming were determined from the DNA. The sample holds about 400,000 clones, around 90% seen once. The ends lost 4 bases at V and 1 base at J; junction bases unmatched: 4. Germline-derived CDR1 and CDR2 are SNHLY and FYNNEI. The CDR3 contains 15 residues. The entry originates in a study of blood T cell repertoires in COVID-19. Study as a whole: Donors in the United States, Italy and Spain gave samples during acute or convalescent COVID-19. The analysed material was cDNA or gDNA that came from T cells, B-cell-depleted T cells, or PBMCs.

The V call is TRBV2, the J call TRBJ2-3; the match to TRBD2 covers 8 bases. The source of this sequence is a woman in her thirties or forties with acute COVID-19. The sequenced sample consisted of PBMCs or T cells enriched from blood (not recorded which). CDR3 protein: CASSVSGGRTDTQYF. DNA for the CDR3: TGTGCCAGCAGTGTGAGCGGGGGCCGCACAGATACGCAGTATTTT.